This T cell receptor (beta chain) came from a study of CD8+ T cells in alopecia areata. At the level of the study: In an open-label trial, patients got 5 to 10 mg tofacitinib twice daily.

General study findings and limits: Clonality in lesional scalp, especially alopecia totalis/universalis, exceeded that of normal scalp. Normal skin contains resident alphabeta T cells, and these are also sequenced in scalp samples.

Treatment denoted: oral pan-JAK inhibitor, 5-10 mg twice daily. Alopecia areata patients provided lesional scalp punch biopsies and peripheral blood, both collected for the study. Comments on this clone: Its specificity is unknown.

V was pared by 3 bases and J by 0 bases, with 4 bases of the junction left unmatched. There are 15 residues in the CDR3. Looked up from germline, CDR1 is GTSNPN and CDR2 is SVGIG (reference sequence). Following RNA extraction, reverse transcription yielded cDNA that acted as the sequencing template. Sequencing was performed with immunoSEQ multiplex PCR; in TCRdb, only in-frame clones are kept and a portion is missing. The sample holds roughly 190,000 clones, 60% to 70% seen once. The clonotype comes from a human donor with alopecia areata. The sequences come from CD4+ T cells sorted from blood, collected at week 4, from a patient treated with tofacitinib. J is TRBJ2-7 and V is TRBV30; 11 nucleotides align to TRBD2. Written as DNA, the CDR3 is TGTGCCTGGAGGATACTAGCGGGGGTCTCCTACGAGCAGTACTTC. This encodes CAWRILAGVSYEQYF.